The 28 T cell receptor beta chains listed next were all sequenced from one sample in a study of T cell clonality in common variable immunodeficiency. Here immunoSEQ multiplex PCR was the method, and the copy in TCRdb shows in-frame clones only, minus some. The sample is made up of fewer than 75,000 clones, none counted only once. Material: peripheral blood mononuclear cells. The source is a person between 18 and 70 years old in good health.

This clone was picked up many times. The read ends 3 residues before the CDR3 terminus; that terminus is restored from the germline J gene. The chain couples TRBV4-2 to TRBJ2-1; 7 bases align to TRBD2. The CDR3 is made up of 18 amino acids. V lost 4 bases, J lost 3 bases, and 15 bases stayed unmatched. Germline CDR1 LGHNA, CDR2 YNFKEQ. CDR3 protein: CASSPTLGLRESYNEQFF. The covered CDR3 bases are TGTGCCAGCAGCCCTACACTTGGATTGCGGGAGAGCTACAATGAG.

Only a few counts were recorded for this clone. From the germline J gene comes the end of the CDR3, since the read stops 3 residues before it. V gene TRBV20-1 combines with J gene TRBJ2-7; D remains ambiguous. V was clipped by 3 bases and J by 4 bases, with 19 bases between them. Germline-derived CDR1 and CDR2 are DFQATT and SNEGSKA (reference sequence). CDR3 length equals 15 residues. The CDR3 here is CSASSHEGGSYEQYF. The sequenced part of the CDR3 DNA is TGCAGTGCTAGCTCTCACGAAGGCGGTTCTTACGAG.

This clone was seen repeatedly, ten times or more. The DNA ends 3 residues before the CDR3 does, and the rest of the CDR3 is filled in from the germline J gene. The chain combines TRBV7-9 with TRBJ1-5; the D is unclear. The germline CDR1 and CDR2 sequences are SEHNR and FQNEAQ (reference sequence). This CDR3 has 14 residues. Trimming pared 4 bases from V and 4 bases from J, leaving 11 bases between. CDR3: CASSSESINQPQHF. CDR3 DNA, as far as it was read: TGTGCCAGCAGCTCAGAGTCGATTAATCAGCCC.

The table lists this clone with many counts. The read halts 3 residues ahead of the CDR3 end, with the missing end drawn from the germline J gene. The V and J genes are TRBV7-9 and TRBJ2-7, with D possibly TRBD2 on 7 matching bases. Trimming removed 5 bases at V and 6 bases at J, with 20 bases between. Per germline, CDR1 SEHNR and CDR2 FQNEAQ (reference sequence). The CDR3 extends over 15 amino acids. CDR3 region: CASSNEGGLGREQYF. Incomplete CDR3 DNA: TGTGCCAGCAGCAACGAGGGGGGGCTAGGTCGCGAG. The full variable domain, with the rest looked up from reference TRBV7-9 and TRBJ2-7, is DTGVSQNPRHKITKRGQNVTFRCDPISEHNRLYWYRQTLGQGPEFLTYFQNEAQLEKSRLLSDRFSAERPKGSFSTLEIQRTEQGDSAMYLCASSNEGGLGREQYFGPGTRLTVT.

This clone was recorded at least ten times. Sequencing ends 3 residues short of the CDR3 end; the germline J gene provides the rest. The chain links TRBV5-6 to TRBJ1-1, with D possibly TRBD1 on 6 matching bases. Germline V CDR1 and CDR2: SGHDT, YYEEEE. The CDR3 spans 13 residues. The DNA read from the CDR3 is TGTGCCAGCAGCTTGGACAGGGAGCAAGAA. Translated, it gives CASSLDREQE. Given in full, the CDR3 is CASSLDREQEAFF.

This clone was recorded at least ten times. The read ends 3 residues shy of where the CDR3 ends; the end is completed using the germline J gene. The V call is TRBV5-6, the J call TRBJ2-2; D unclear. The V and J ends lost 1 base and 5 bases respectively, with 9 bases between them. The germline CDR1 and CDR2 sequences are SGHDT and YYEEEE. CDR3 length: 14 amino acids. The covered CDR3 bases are TGTGCCAGCAGCTTGCCCCTAGAGACCGGGGAG. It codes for CASSLPLETGE. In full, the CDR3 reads CASSLPLETGELFF.

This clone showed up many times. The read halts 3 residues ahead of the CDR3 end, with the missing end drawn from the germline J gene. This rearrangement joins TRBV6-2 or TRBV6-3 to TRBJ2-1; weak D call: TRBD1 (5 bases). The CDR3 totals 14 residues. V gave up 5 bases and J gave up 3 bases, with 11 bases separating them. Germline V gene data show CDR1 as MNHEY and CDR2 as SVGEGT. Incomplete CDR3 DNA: TGTGCCAGCAGTCGTCCACAGGACTACAATGAG. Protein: CASSRPQDYNE. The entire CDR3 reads CASSRPQDYNEQFF.

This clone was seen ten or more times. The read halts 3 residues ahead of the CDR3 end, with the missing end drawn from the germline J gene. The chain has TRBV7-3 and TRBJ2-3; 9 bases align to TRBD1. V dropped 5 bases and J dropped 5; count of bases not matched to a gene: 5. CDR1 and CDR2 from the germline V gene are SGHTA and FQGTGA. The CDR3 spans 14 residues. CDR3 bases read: TGTGCCAGCAGCCTACAGGGGGCAGAAGATACG. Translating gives CASSLQGAEDT. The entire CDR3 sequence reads CASSLQGAEDTQYF. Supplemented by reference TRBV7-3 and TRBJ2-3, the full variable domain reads GAGVSQTPSNKVTEKGKYVELRCDPISGHTALYWYRQSLGQGPEFLIYFQGTGAADDSGLPNDRFFAVRPEGSVSTLKIQRTERGDSAVYLCASSLQGAEDTQYFGPGTRLTVL.

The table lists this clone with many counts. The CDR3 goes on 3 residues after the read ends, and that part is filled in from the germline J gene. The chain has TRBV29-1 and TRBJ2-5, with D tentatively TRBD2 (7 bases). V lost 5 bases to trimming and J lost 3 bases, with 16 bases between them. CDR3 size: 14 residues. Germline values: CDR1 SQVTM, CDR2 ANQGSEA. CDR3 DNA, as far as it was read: TGCAGCGTTTGGGGGGGTCCAGGGGAAGAGACC. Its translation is CSVWGGPGEET. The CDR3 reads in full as CSVWGGPGEETQYF.

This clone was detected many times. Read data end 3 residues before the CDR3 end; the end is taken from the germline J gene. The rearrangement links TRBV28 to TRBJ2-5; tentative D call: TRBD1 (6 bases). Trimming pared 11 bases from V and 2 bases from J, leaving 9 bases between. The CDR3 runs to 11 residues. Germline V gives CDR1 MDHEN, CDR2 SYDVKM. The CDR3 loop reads CASGAQETQYF. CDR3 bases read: TGTGCCTCAGGGGCGCAAGAGACC.

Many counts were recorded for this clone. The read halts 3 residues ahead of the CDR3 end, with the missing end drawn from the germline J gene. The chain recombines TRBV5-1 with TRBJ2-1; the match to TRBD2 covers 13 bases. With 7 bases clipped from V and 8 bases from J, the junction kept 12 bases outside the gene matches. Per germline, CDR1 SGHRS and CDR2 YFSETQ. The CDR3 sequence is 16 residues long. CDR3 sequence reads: CASGGSRTSGSDEQFF. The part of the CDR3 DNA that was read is TGCGCCAGCGGGGGCTCTCGGACTAGCGGGAGCGATGAG.

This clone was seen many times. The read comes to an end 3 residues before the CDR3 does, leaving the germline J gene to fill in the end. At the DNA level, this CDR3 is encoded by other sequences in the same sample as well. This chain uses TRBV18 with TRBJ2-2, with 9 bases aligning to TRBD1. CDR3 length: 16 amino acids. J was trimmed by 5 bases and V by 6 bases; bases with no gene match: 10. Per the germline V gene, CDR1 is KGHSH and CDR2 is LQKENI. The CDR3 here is CASSPAGQGRTGELFF. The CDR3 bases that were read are TGTGCCAGCTCCCCTGCCGGACAGGGGAGAACCGGGGAG.

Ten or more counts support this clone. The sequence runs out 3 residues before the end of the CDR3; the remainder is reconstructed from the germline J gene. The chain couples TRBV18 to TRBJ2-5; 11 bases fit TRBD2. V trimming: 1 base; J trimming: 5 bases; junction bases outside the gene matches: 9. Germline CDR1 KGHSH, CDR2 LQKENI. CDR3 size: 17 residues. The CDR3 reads CASSPQDLAGGPETQYF. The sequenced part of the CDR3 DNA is TGTGCCAGCTCACCACAGGATCTAGCGGGGGGCCCGGAGACC.

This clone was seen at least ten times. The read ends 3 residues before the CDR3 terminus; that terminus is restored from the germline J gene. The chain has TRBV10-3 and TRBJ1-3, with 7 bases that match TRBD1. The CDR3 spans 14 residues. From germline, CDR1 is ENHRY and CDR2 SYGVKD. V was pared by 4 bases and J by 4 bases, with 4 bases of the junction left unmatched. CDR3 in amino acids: CAISAEGGGNTIYF. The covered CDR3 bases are TGTGCCATCAGTGCGGAAGGGGGCGGAAACACC.

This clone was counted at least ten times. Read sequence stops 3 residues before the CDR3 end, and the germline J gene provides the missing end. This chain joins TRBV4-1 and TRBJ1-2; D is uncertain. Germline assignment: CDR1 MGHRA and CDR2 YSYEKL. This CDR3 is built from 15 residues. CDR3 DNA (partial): TGCGCCAGCAGCCAAGATCCACAGAGGCAAGGAGGC. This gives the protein CASSQDPQRQGG. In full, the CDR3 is CASSQDPQRQGGYTF.

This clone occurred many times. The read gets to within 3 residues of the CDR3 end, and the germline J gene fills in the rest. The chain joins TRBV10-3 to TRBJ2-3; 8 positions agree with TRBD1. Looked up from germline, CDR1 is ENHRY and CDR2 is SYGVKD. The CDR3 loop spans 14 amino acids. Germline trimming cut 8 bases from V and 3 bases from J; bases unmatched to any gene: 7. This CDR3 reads CAIGPGGLTDTQYF. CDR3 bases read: TGTGCCATCGGGCCAGGGGGCCTAACAGATACG.

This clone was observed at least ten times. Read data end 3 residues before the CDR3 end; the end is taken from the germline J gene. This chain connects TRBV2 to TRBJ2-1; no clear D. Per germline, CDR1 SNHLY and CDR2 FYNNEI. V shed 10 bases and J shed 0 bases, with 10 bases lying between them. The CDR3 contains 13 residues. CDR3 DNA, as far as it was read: TGTGCCACCTTAGAAAGCTCCTACAATGAG. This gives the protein CATLESSYNE. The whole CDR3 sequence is CATLESSYNEQFF.

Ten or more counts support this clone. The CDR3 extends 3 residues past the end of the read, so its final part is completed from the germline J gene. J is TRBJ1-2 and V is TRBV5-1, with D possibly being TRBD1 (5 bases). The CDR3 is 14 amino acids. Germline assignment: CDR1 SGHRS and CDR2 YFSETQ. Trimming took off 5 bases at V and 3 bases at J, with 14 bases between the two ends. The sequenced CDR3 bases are TGCGCCAGCAGTTTGACACAACAGGACTATGGC. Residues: CASSLTQQDYG. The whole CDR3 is CASSLTQQDYGYTF.

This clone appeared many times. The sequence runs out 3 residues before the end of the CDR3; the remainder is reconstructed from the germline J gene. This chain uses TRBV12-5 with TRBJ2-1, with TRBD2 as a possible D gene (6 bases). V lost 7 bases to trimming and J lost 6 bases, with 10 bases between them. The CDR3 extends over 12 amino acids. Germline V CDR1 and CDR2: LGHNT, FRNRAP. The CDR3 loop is CASAVGGNEQFF. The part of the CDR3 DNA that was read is TGTGCTAGTGCCGTGGGGGGCAATGAG.

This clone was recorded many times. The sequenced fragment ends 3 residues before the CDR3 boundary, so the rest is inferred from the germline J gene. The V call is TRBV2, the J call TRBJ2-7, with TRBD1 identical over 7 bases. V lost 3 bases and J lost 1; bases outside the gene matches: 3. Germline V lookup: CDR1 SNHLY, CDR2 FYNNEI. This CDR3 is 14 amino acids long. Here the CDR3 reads CASSDDRESYEQYF. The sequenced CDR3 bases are TGTGCCAGCAGTGACGACAGGGAATCCTACGAG.

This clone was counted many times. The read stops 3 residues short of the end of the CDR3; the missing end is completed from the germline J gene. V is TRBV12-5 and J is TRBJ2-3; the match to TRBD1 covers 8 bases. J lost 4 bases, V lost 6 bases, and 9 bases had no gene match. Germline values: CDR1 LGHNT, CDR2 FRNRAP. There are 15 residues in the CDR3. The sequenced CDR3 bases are TGTGCTAGTGGAAAAGACAGGGGAGGCCCAGATACG. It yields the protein CASGKDRGGPDT. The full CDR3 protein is CASGKDRGGPDTQYF.

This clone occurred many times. The CDR3 bases that were read are TGTGCCAGCAGTCCGGGAGACACACAGGGGGGTGAG. The encoded protein is CASSPGDTQGGE. The entire CDR3 sequence reads CASSPGDTQGGEQFF. J is TRBJ2-1 and V is TRBV7-3; 8 nucleotides agree with TRBD1. The read halts 3 residues ahead of the CDR3 end, with the missing end drawn from the germline J gene. The CDR3 extends over 15 amino acids. Per the germline V gene, CDR1 is SGHTA and CDR2 is FQGTGA. V lost 6 bases, J lost 9 bases, and 13 bases stayed unmatched.

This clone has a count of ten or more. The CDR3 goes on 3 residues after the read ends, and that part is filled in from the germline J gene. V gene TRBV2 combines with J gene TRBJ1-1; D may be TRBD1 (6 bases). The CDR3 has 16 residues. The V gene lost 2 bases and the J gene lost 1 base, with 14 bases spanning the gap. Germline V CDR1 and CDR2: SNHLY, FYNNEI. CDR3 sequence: CASSELGGQPNTEAFF. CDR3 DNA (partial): TGTGCCAGCAGTGAATTGGGAGGACAGCCGAACACTGAA.

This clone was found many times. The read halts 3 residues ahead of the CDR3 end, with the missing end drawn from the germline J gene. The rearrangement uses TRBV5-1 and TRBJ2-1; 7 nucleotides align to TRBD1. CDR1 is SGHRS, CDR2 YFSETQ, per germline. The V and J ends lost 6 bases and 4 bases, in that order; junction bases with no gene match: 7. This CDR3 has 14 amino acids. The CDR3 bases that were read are TGCGCCAGCACCCAGACAGGGACGTACAATGAG. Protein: CASTQTGTYNE. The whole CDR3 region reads CASTQTGTYNEQFF.

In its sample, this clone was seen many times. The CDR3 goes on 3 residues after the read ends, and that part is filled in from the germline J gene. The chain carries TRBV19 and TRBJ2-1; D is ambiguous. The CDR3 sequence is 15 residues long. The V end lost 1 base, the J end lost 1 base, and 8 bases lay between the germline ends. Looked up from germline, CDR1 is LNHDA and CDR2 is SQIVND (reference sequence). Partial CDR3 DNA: TGTGCCAGTAGTATAGCAGAGAATTCCTACAATGAG. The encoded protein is CASSIAENSYNE. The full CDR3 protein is CASSIAENSYNEQFF.

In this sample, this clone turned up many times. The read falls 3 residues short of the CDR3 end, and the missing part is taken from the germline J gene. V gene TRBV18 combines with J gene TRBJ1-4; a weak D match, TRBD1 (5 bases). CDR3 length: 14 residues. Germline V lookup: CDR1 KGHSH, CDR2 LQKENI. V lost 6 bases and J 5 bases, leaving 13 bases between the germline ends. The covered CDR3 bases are TGTGCCAGCTCCCGTACGGGGGGAAATGAAAAA. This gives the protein CASSRTGGNEK. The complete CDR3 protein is CASSRTGGNEKLFF.

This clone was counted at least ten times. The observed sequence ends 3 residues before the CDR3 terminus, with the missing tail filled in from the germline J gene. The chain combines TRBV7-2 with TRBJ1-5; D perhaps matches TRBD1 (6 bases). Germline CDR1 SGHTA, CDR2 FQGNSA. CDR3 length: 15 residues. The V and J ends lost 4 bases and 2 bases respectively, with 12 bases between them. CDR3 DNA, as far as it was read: TGTGCCAGCAGCTCCAGGGGAGGAGGCAATCAGCCC. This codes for CASSSRGGGNQP. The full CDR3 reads CASSSRGGGNQPQHF.

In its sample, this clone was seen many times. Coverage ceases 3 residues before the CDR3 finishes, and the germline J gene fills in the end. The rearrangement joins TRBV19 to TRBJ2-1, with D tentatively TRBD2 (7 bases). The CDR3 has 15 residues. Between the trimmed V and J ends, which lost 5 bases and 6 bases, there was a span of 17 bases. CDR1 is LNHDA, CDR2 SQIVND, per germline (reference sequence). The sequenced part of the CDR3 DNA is TGTGCCAGTAGTTCGTGGGGGGGCATCGGCAATGAG. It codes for CASSSWGGIGNE. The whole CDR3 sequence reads CASSSWGGIGNEQFF.